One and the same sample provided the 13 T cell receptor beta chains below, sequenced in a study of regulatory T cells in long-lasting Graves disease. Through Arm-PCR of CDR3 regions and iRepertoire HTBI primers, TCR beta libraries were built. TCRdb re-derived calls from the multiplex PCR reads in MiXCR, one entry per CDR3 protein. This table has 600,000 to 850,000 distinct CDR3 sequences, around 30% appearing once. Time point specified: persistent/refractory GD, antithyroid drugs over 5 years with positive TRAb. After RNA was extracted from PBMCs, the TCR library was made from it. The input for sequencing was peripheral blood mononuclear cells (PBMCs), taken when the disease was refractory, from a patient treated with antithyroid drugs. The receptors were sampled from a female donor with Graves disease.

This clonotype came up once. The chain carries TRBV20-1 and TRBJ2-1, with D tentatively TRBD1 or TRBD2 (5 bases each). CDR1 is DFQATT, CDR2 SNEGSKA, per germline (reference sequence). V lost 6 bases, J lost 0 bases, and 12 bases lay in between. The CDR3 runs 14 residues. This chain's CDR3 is CSAVGEISYNEQFF. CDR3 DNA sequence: TGCAGTGCGGTGGGGGAGATCTCCTACAATGAGCAGTTCTTC.

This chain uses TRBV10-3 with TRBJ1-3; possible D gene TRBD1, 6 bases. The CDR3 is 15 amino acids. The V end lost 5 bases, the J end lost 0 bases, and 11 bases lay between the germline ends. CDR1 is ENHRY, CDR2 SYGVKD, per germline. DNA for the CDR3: TGTGCCATCAGTAGGGGGGGTCCCTCTGGAAACACCATATATTTT. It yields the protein CAISRGGPSGNTIYF.

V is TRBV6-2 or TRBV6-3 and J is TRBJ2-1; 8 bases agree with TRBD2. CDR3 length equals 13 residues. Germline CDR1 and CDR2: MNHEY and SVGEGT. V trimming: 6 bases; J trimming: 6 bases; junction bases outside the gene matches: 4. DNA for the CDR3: TGTGCCAGCAGCGACGGGACTAGCAATGAGCAGTTCTTC. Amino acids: CASSDGTSNEQFF.

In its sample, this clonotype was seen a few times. CDR3 DNA sequence: TGTGCCAGCAGTTTCCCAATGTCAACTGGCTACACCTTC. Amino acid sequence: CASSFPMSTGYTF. The chain has TRBV28 and TRBJ1-2; unclear D gene. Germline-derived CDR1 and CDR2 are MDHEN and SYDVKM. Between the trimmed V and J ends, which lost 3 bases and 7 bases, there was a span of 12 bases. The CDR3 has 13 residues.

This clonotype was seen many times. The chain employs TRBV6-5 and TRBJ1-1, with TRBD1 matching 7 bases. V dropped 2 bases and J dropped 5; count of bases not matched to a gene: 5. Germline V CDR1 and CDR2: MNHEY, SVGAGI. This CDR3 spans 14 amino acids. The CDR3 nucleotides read TGTGCCAGCAGTTACCGAGGGGGCACAACTGAAGCTTTCTTT. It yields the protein CASSYRGGTTEAFF.

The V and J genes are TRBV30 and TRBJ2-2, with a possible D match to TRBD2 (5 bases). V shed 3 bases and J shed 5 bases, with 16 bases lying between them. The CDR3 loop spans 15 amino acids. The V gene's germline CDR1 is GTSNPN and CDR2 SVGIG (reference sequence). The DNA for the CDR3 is TGTGCCTGGAGCGACGCCGGGAAGCTAACCGGGGAGCTGTTTTTT. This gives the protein CAWSDAGKLTGELFF.

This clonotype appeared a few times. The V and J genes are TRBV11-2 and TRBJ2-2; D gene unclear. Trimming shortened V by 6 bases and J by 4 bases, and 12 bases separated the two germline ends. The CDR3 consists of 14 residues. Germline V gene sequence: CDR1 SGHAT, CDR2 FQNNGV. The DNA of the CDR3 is TGTGCCAGCAGTGATGACTCGATCACCGGGGAGCTGTTTTTT. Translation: CASSDDSITGELFF.

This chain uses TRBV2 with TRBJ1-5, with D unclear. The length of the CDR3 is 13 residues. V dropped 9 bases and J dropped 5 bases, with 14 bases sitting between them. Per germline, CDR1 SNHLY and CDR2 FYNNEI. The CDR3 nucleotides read TGTGCCAGATGGCACAGATTGGATCAGCCCCAGCATTTT. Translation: CARWHRLDQPQHF.

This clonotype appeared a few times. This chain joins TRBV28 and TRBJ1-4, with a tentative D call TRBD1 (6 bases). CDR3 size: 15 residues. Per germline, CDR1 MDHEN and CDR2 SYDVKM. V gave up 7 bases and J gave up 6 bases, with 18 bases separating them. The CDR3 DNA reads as TGTGCCAGCATTTCCACCTGGACAGAGGATGAAAAACTGTTTTTT. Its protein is CASISTWTEDEKLFF.

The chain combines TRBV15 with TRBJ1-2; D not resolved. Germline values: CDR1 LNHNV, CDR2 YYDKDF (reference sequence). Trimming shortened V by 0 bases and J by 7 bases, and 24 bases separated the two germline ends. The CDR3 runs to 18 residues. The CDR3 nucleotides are TGTGCCACCAGCAGAGATCCTTTAGTCGGGCGGGTGCAAGGTGGCTACACCTTC. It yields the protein CATSRDPLVGRVQGGYTF.

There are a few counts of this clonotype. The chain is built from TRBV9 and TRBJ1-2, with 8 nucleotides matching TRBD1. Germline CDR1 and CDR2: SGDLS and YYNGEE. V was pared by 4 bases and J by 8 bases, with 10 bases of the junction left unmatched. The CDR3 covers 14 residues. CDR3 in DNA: TGTGCCAGCAGCCCCAGACAGGGGACGGGAGGCTACACCTTC. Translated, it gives CASSPRQGTGGYTF.

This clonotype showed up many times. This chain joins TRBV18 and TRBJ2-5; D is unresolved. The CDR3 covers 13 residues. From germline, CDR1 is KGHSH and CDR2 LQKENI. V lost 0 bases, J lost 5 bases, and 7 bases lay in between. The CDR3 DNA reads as TGTGCCAGCTCACCACCAACCACCGAGACCCAGTACTTC. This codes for CASSPPTTETQYF.

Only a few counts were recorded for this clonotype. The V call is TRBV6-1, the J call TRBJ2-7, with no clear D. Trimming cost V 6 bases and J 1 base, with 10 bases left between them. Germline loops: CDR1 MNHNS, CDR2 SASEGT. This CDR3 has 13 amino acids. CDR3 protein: CASSLTKSYEQYF. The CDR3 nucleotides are TGTGCCAGCAGCCTGACAAAATCCTACGAGCAGTACTTC.